The clone carrying this T cell receptor beta chain was seen many times. This CDR3 spans 12 amino acids. Germline V gene sequence: CDR1 DFQATT, CDR2 SNEGSKA (reference sequence). Trimming took off 4 bases at V and 3 bases at J, with 9 bases between the two ends. TCRdb independently ran MiXCR on the 5' RACE reads; one entry per CDR3 protein. The table has tens of thousands of distinct CDR3 sequences, over 5% seen once. The data belong to a study of early T cells in non-severe SARS-CoV-2 infection. The rearrangement links TRBV20-1 to TRBJ1-1, with D hard to call. The sequenced sample consisted of whole blood. The receptor comes from an adult who was a healthcare worker with PCR-confirmed SARS-CoV-2 infection or an uninfected control (not recorded which). Here the CDR3 DNA reads TGCAGTGCTACTTTCCCCTACACTGAAGCTTTCTTT. Translating gives CSATFPYTEAFF.